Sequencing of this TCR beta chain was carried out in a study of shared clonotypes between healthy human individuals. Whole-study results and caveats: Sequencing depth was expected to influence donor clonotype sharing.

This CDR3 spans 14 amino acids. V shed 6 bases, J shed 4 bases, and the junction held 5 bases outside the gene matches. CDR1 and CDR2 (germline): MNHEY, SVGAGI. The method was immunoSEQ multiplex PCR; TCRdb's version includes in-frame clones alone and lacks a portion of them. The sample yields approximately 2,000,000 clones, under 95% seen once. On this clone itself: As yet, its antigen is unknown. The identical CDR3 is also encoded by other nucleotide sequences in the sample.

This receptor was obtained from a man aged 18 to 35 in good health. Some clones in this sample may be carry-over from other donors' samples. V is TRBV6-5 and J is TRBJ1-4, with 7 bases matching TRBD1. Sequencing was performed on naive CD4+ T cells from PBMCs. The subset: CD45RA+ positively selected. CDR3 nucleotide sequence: TGTGCCAGCAGCAGACAGGGCCTTAATGAAAAACTGTTTTTT. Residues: CASSRQGLNEKLFF.